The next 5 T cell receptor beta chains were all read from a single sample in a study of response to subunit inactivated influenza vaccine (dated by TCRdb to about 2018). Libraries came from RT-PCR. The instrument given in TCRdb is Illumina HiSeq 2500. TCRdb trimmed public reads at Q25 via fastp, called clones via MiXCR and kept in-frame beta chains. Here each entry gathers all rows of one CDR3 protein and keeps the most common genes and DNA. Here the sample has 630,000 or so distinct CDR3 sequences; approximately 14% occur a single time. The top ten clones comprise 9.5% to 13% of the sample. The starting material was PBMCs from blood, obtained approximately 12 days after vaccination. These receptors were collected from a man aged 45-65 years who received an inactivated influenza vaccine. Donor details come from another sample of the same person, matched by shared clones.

The CDR3 loop reads CASTTEAFF. CDR3 in DNA: TGTGCCAGTACGACTGAAGCTTTCTTT. The J gene is TRBJ1-1, the V gene TRBV19, with no clear D. Germline CDR1 is LNHDA and CDR2 is SQIVND (reference sequence). The CDR3 consists of 9 residues. Trimming shortened V by 7 bases and J by 5 bases, and 2 bases separated the two germline ends. The complete variable domain, with remaining parts taken from reference TRBV19 and TRBJ1-1, reads DGGITQSPKYLFRKEGQNVTLSCEQNLNHDAMYWYRQDPGQGLRLIYYSQIVNDFQKGDIAEGYSVSREKKESFPLTVTSAQKNPTAFYLCASTTEAFFGQGTRLTVV.

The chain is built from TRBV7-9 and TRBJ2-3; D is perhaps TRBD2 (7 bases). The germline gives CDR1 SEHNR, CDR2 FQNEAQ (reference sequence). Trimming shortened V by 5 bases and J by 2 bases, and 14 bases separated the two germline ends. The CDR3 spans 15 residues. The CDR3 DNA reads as TGTGCCAGCAGCCCGACGGGGGGCCACACAGATACGCAGTATTTT. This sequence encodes CASSPTGGHTDTQYF. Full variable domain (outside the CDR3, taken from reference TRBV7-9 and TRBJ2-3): DTGVSQNPRHKITKRGQNVTFRCDPISEHNRLYWYRQTLGQGPEFLTYFQNEAQLEKSRLLSDRFSAERPKGSFSTLEIQRTEQGDSAMYLCASSPTGGHTDTQYFGPGTRLTVL.

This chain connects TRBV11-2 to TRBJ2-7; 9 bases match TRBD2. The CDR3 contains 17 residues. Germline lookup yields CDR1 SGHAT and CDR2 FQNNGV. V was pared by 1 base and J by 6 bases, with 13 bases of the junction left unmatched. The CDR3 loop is CASSLVMRAGGPGEQYF. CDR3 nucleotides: TGTGCCAGCAGCTTAGTTATGAGGGCGGGAGGGCCCGGCGAGCAGTACTTC. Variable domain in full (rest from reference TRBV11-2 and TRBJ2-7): EAGVAQSPRYKIIEKRQSVAFWCNPISGHATLYWYQQILGQGPKLLIQFQNNGVVDDSQLPKDRFSAERLKGVDSTLKIQPAKLEDSAVYLCASSLVMRAGGPGEQYFGPGTRLTVT.

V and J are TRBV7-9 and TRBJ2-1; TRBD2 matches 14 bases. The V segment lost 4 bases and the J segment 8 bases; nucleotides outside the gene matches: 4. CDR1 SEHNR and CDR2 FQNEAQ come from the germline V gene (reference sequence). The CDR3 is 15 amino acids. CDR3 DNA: TGTGCCAGCAGCTACGGGACTAGCGGGGGTCATGAGCAGTTCTTC. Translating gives CASSYGTSGGHEQFF.

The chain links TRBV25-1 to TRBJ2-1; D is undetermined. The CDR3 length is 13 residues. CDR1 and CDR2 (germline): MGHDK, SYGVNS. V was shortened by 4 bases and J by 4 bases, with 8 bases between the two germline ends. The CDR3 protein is CASSGGYYNEQFF. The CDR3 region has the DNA TGTGCCAGCAGTGGTGGCTATTACAATGAGCAGTTCTTC.